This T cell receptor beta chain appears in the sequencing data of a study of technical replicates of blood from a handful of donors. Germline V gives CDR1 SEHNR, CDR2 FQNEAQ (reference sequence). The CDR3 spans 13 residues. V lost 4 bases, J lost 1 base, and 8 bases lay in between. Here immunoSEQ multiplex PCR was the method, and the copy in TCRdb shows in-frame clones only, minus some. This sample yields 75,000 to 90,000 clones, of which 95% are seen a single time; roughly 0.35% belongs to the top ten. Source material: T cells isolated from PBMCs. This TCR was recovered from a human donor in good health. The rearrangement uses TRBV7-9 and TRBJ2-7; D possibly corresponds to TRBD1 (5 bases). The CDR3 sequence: CASSWTSSYEQYF. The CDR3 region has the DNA TGTGCCAGCAGCTGGACAAGTTCCTACGAGCAGTACTTC.